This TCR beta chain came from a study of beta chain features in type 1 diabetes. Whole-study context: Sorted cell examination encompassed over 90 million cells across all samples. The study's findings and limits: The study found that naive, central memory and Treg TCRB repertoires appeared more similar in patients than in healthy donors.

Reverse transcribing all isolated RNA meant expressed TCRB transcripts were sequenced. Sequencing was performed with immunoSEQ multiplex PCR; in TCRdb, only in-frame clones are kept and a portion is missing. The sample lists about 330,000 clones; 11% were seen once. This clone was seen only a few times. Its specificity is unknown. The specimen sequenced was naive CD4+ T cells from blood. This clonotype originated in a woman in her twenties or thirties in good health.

The CDR3 coding sequence is TGTGCCAGCTCACCACCCACAGGTTACGAGCAGTACTTC. Translating it yields CASSPPTGYEQYF. The chain has TRBV18 and TRBJ2-7, with a weak D call TRBD1 (5 bases). V dropped 0 bases and J dropped 4 bases, with 7 bases sitting between them. Germline V gene sequence: CDR1 KGHSH, CDR2 LQKENI. The CDR3 runs 13 residues.